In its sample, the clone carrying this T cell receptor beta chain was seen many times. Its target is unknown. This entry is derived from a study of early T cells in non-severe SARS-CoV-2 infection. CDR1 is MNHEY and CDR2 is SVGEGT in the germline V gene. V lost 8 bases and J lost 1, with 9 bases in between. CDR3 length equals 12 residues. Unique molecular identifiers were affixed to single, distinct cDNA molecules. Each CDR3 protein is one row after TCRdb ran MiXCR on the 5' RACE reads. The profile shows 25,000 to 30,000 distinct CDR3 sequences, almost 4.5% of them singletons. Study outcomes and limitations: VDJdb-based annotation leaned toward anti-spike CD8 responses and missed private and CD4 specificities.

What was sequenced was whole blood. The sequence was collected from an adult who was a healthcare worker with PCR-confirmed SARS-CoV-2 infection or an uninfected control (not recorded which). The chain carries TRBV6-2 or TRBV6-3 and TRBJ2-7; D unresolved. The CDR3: CASVDPSYEQYF. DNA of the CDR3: TGTGCCAGCGTAGACCCATCCTACGAGCAGTACTTC.